Listed here are 8 T cell receptor beta chains from one sample, sequenced in a study of blood T cells in healthy people across ages. Primers used in a second PCR of about 6 to 11 cycles were a sample-barcoded 5' primer and a J-beta primer mix. From the 5' RACE reads, TCRdb called clonotypes with MiXCR, one entry per CDR3 protein. The sample shows more than 650,000 distinct CDR3 sequences, over 20% of them seen only once. Sequencing input: blood. The receptors were sampled from a man in his 70s in good health.

The table lists this clonotype with a few counts. The gene calls are TRBV4-2 and TRBJ1-1; D call uncertain. Trimming took off 5 bases at V and 10 bases at J, with 14 bases between the two ends. The CDR3 extends over 12 amino acids. Germline-derived CDR1 and CDR2 are LGHNA and YNFKEQ. CDR3: CASSGQPYAAFF. The CDR3 bases are TGTGCCAGCAGCGGGCAGCCTTATGCAGCTTTCTTT.

This sequence joins TRBV19 and TRBJ1-5; D uncertain. Germline V lookup: CDR1 LNHDA, CDR2 SQIVND (reference sequence). The CDR3 spans 13 residues. Between the trimmed V and J ends, which lost 3 bases and 7 bases, there was a span of 10 bases. The CDR3 sequence: CASSIPSGQPQHF. In nucleotides, the CDR3 is TGTGCCAGTAGTATCCCGAGCGGGCAGCCCCAGCATTTT.

In its sample, this clonotype was seen a few times. The chain uses TRBV20-1 and TRBJ2-5; perhaps TRBD2 as D (6 bases). Germline V gene lookup returns CDR1 DFQATT and CDR2 SNEGSKA (reference sequence). The CDR3 is 12 residues long. V gave up 3 bases and J gave up 5 bases, with 10 bases separating them. Here the CDR3 DNA reads TGCAGTGCTAGGCGGGGCGACGAGACCCAGTACTTC. Translated: CSARRGDETQYF.

The CDR3 loop reads CASDRDSNQPQHF. Here the CDR3 DNA reads TGTGCCAGTGACAGGGATAGCAATCAGCCCCAGCATTTT. J is TRBJ1-5 and V is TRBV28, with 7 nucleotides matching TRBD1. The V gene end was trimmed by 9 bases and the J gene end by 0 bases; junction bases not matched to a gene: 2. Germline CDR1 reads MDHEN; CDR2 reads SYDVKM. The CDR3 has 13 amino acids.

The chain is built from TRBV6-5 and TRBJ2-5, with D hard to call. Trimming took off 1 base at V and 2 bases at J, with 14 bases between the two ends. CDR1 and CDR2 (germline): MNHEY, SVGAGI. This CDR3 spans 16 amino acids. CDR3 amino acids: CASSYLGPGSQETQYF. DNA of the CDR3: TGTGCCAGCAGTTACTTAGGCCCGGGCTCTCAAGAGACCCAGTACTTC.

A remark on this clonotype: A much larger clone lies a single base off, so this may be a read error. V and J are TRBV29-1 and TRBJ2-1; TRBD2 matches at 12 bases. Germline V gene data show CDR1 as SQVTM and CDR2 as ANQGSEA. The CDR3 sequence is 13 residues long. The CDR3 coding sequence is TGCGGCGTTGGACTAGCGGGGTACAATGAGCAGTTCTTC. Translation: CGVGLAGYNEQFF.

This chain connects TRBV7-9 to TRBJ2-3, with D perhaps TRBD1 (6 bases). The CDR3 contains 15 residues. The V and J ends lost 3 bases and 3 bases respectively, with 13 bases between them. Germline V CDR1 and CDR2: SEHNR, FQNEAQ (reference sequence). The CDR3 region has the DNA TGTGCCAGCAGCTTTGGCGGACAGCCGACAGATACGCAGTATTTT. It specifies CASSFGGQPTDTQYF.

DNA for the CDR3: TGCGCCAGCAGCTTGCTGGAGAGGACAGATACGCAGTATTTT. Its translation: CASSLLERTDTQYF. The chain uses TRBV5-1 and TRBJ2-3; no firm D call. The germline CDR1 and CDR2 sequences are SGHRS and YFSETQ. Trimming took off 1 base at V and 3 bases at J, with 9 bases between the two ends. The length of the CDR3 is 14 residues.